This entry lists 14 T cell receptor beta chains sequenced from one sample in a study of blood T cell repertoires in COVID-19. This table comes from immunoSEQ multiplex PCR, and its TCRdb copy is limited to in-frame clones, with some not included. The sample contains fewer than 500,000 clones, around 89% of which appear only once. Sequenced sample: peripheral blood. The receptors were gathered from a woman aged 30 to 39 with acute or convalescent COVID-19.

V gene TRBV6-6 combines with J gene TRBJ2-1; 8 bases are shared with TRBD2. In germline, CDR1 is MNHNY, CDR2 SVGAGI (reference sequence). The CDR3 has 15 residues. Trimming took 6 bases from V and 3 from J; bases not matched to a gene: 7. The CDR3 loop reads CASSHSGDNYNEQFF. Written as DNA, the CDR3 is TGTGCCAGCAGCCATAGCGGGGATAACTACAATGAGCAGTTCTTC.

DNA of the CDR3: TGTGCCAGCAACCGGGACAGAGCCTACGAGCAGTACTTC. It encodes CASNRDRAYEQYF. The chain employs TRBV2 and TRBJ2-7, with 7 positions matching TRBD1. V dropped 7 bases and J dropped 2; count of bases not matched to a gene: 5. CDR3 size: 13 residues. Germline-derived CDR1 and CDR2 are SNHLY and FYNNEI.

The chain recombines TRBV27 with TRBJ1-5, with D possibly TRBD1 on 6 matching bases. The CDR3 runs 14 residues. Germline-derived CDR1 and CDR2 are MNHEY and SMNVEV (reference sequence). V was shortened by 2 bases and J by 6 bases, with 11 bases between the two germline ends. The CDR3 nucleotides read TGTGCCAGCAGTTTAAGTGGGGGCCGTCAGCCCCAGCATTTT. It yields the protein CASSLSGGRQPQHF.

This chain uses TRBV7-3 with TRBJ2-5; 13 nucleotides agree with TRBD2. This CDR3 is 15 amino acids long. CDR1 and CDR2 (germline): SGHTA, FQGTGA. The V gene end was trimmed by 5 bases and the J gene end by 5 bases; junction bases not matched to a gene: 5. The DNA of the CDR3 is TGTGCCAGCAGCCCGACTAGCGGGGGGTGGGAGACCCAGTACTTC. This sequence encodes CASSPTSGGWETQYF.

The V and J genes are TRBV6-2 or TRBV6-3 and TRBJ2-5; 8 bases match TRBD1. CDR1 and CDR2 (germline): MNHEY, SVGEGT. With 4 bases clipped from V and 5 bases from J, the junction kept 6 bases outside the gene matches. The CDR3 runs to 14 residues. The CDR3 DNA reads TGTGCCAGCAGTTTCTCAGGGGGCATGGAGACCCAGTACTTC. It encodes CASSFSGGMETQYF.

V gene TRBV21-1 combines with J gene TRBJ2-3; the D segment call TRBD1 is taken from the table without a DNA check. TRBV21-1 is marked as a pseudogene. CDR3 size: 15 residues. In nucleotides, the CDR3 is TGTGCCAGCAGACACAGGGGGGCCCTCACAGATACGCAGTATTTT. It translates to CASRHRGALTDTQYF.

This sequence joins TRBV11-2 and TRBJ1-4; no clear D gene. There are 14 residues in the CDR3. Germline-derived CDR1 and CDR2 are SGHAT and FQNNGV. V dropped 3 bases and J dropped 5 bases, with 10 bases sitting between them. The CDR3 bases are TGTGCCAGCAGCTTCACAGTCGGAAATGAAAAACTGTTTTTT. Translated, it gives CASSFTVGNEKLFF.

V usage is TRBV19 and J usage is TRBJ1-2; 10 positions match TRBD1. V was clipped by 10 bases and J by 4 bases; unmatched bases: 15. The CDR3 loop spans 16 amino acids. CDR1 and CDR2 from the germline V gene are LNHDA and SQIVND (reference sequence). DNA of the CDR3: TGTGCCACGAGTTCCGGGACAGGGGCGTCGATCTATGGCTACACCTTC. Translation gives CATSSGTGASIYGYTF.

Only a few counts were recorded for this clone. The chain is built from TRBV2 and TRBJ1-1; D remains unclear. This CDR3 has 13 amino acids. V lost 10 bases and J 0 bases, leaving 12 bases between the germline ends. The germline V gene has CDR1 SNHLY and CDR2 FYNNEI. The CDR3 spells CATLRAMNTEAFF. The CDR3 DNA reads TGTGCCACCTTGAGGGCCATGAACACTGAAGCTTTCTTT.

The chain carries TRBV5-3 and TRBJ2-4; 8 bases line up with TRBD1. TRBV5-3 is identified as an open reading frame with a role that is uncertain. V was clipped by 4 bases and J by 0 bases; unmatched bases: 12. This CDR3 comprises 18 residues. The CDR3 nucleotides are TGTGCCAGAAGCCCCTACGCCGGACAGGGCGTAGCCAAAAACATTCAGTACTTC. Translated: CARSPYAGQGVAKNIQYF.

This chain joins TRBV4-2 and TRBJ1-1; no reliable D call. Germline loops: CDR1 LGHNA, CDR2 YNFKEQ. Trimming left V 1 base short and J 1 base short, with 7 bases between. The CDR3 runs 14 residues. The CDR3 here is CASSQVAGNTEAFF. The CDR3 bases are TGTGCCAGCAGCCAAGTAGCCGGGAACACTGAAGCTTTCTTT.

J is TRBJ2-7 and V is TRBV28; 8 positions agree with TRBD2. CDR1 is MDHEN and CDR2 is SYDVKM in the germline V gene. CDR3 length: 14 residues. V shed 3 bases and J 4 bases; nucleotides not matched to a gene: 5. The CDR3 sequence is CASSFSGGVYEQYF. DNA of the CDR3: TGTGCCAGCAGTTTTTCCGGGGGGGTTTACGAGCAGTACTTC.

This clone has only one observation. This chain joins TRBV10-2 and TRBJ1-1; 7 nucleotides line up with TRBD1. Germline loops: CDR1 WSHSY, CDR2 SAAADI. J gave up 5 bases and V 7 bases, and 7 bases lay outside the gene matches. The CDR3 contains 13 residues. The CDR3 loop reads CASTESGGTEAFF. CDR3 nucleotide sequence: TGCGCCAGCACCGAATCAGGGGGGACTGAAGCTTTCTTT.

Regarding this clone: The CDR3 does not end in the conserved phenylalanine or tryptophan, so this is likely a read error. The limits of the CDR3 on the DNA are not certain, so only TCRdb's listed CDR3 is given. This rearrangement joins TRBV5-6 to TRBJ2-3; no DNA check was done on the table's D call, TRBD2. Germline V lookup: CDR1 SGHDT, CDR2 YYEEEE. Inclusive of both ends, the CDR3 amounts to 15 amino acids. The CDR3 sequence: CASSLSGLAGSLDPD.